These 28 T cell receptor beta chains were all obtained from the same sample, sequenced in a study of technical replicates of blood from a few donors. TCRdb keeps only in-frame clones here, not all; method: immunoSEQ multiplex PCR. This sample has just under 85,000 clones, with around nine tenths found just once. Material for sequencing was T cells isolated from PBMCs. These receptor sequences come from a human donor in good health.

This rearrangement joins TRBV29-1 to TRBJ2-5; tentative D call: TRBD2 (5 bases). The CDR3 consists of 13 residues. Trimming cost V 6 bases and J 5 bases, with 16 bases left between them. Germline values: CDR1 SQVTM, CDR2 ANQGSEA. In nucleotides, the CDR3 is TGCAGCGTGTGGGAGTCTTTTGGGGAGACCCAGTACTTC. Protein sequence: CSVWESFGETQYF.

The rearrangement links TRBV29-1 to TRBJ2-5; TRBD1 aligns across 7 bases. V lost 5 bases to trimming and J lost 4 bases; unmatched junction nucleotides: 7. Germline lookup yields CDR1 SQVTM and CDR2 ANQGSEA. There are 13 residues in the CDR3. The CDR3 DNA reads TGCAGCGTTCAACAGGGGCGTGGAGAGACCCAGTACTTC. It specifies CSVQQGRGETQYF.

The V gene is TRBV27, the J gene TRBJ2-2; no firm D call. The germline V gene encodes CDR1 MNHEY and CDR2 SMNVEV (reference sequence). With 3 bases removed from V and 1 base from J, the gap between germline ends came to 9 bases. The CDR3 runs to 15 residues. The CDR3 reads CASSLSRGNTGELFF. The CDR3 DNA sequence: TGTGCCAGCAGTTTGTCGCGAGGGAACACCGGGGAGCTGTTTTTT.

This clone has only one observation. The gene calls are TRBV5-5 and TRBJ2-2; 9 positions match TRBD1. The trim removed 4 bases at V and 4 bases at J, leaving 11 bases unmatched. Germline assignment: CDR1 SGHKS and CDR2 YYEKEE (reference sequence). CDR3 length: 17 amino acids. CDR3 nucleotide sequence: TGTGCCAGCAGCCCCCTAAGCGGGACAGGGCTCACCGGGGAGCTGTTTTTT. It codes for CASSPLSGTGLTGELFF.

This sequence joins TRBV4-1 and TRBJ1-3; TRBD1 matches at 7 bases. Germline lookup yields CDR1 MGHRA and CDR2 YSYEKL. CDR3 length: 13 residues. J gave up 15 bases and V 7 bases, and 15 bases lay outside the gene matches. The CDR3 sequence is CASTNNPGGQPYF. The CDR3 region has the DNA TGCGCCAGCACCAATAACCCTGGGGGACAGCCATATTTT.

This clone came up once. The CDR3 bases are TGTGCCAGCGCACGGCTAGCGGGGAGCACAGATACGCAGTATTTT. As protein: CASARLAGSTDTQYF. This chain uses TRBV27 with TRBJ2-3; 9 bases match TRBD2. CDR3 length: 15 residues. Germline loops: CDR1 MNHEY, CDR2 SMNVEV (reference sequence). The trim removed 8 bases at V and 0 bases at J, leaving 6 bases unmatched.

This clone was seen just once. The rearrangement links TRBV9 to TRBJ2-7; possible D gene TRBD2, 5 bases. The CDR3 totals 15 residues. Germline assignment: CDR1 SGDLS and CDR2 YYNGEE. Trimming pared 2 bases from V and 1 base from J, leaving 13 bases between. The CDR3 nucleotides read TGTGCCAGCAGCGTCGGGGTTTCAAAGTCCTACGAGCAGTACTTC. This translates into CASSVGVSKSYEQYF.

The chain combines TRBV5-1 with TRBJ2-3; the match to TRBD1 covers 7 bases. Germline CDR1 reads SGHRS; CDR2 reads YFSETQ. J lost 8 bases, V lost 4 bases, and 16 bases had no gene match. The CDR3 sequence is 16 residues long. Written as DNA, the CDR3 is TGCGCCAGCAGCCGAGAAACGGGACAGTCCCAGGGTACGCAGTATTTT. This sequence encodes CASSRETGQSQGTQYF.

This clone has a single count. The rearrangement uses TRBV6-1 and TRBJ2-5; TRBD2 matches at 15 bases. Germline V gene sequence: CDR1 MNHNS, CDR2 SASEGT. The CDR3 spans 20 residues. Trimming cost V 2 bases and J 4 bases; bases outside gene matches: 14. CDR3 protein: CASSELWTSGGAAPGETQYF. The CDR3 DNA reads TGTGCCAGCAGTGAACTTTGGACTAGCGGGGGGGCCGCACCGGGAGAGACCCAGTACTTC.

V gene TRBV11-2 combines with J gene TRBJ2-2, with D perhaps TRBD2 (5 bases). The CDR3 runs 15 residues. V lost 0 bases and J 4 bases, leaving 9 bases between the germline ends. In germline, CDR1 is SGHAT, CDR2 FQNNGV. CDR3 protein: CASSLDREVTGELFF. CDR3 DNA: TGTGCCAGCAGCTTAGATCGGGAAGTCACCGGGGAGCTGTTTTTT.

The chain combines TRBV27 with TRBJ2-3; the D is unclear. V was pared by 6 bases and J by 4 bases, with 8 bases between. The CDR3 sequence is 12 residues long. CDR1 MNHEY and CDR2 SMNVEV come from the germline V gene (reference sequence). This CDR3 reads CASSSVADTQYF. The DNA of the CDR3 is TGTGCCAGCAGCTCAGTTGCAGATACGCAGTATTTT.

This rearrangement joins TRBV4-1 to TRBJ2-5; D is unresolved. The J call may be incorrect, as the DNA end agrees better with TRBJ2-7. Germline V gives CDR1 MGHRA, CDR2 YSYEKL. The CDR3 is 15 amino acids. CDR3 residues: CASSYVQQSSYEQYF. The DNA of the CDR3 is TGCGCCAGCAGCTACGTACAGCAGAGCTCCTACGAGCAGTACTTC.

The chain employs TRBV5-1 and TRBJ1-1, with D perhaps TRBD1 (6 bases). The V end lost 3 bases, the J end lost 0 bases, and 15 bases lay between the germline ends. Germline V lookup: CDR1 SGHRS, CDR2 YFSETQ. This CDR3 region has 16 residues. The CDR3 here is CASSSTGLPMNTEAFF. The DNA of the CDR3 is TGCGCCAGCAGCTCTACAGGGCTACCGATGAACACTGAAGCTTTCTTT.

The V gene is TRBV29-1, the J gene TRBJ1-2; TRBD1 might be the D (6 bases). Germline V gene data show CDR1 as SQVTM and CDR2 as ANQGSEA. The CDR3 length is 11 residues. V was cut by 6 bases and J by 4 bases, with 9 bases left in between. CDR3 sequence reads: CSVQTGYGYTF. CDR3 nucleotide sequence: TGCAGCGTCCAGACAGGCTATGGCTACACCTTC.

The gene calls are TRBV7-2 and TRBJ2-7; 9 bases are shared with TRBD1. CDR3 length equals 18 residues. Germline V gene lookup returns CDR1 SGHTA and CDR2 FQGNSA. The V gene end was trimmed by 5 bases and the J gene end by 3 bases; junction bases not matched to a gene: 17. The CDR3 loop reads CASSISFYRGLVGYEQYF. In nucleotides, the CDR3 is TGTGCCAGCAGCATATCCTTCTACAGGGGGCTGGTGGGCTACGAGCAGTACTTC.

V usage is TRBV6-5 and J usage is TRBJ1-1, with 8 nucleotides matching TRBD1. With V trimmed by 5 bases and J by 4 bases, 9 bases remained unmatched. Germline V CDR1 and CDR2: MNHEY, SVGAGI. The CDR3 loop spans 15 amino acids. Here the CDR3 reads CASSHTRTGLTEAFF. In nucleotides, the CDR3 is TGTGCCAGCAGTCATACACGGACAGGGCTCACTGAAGCTTTCTTT.

This chain uses TRBV25-1 with TRBJ1-1; D gene ambiguous. The CDR3 sequence is 12 residues long. Germline assignment: CDR1 MGHDK and CDR2 SYGVNS. V shed 4 bases and J shed 6 bases, with 9 bases lying between them. The CDR3, as DNA: TGTGCCAGCAGTGGAGATTGGTCTGAAGCTTTCTTT. It is translated as CASSGDWSEAFF.

The V call is TRBV18, the J call TRBJ2-7; 7 bases match TRBD1. V was pared by 6 bases and J by 3 bases, with 11 bases of the junction left unmatched. Germline V gives CDR1 KGHSH, CDR2 LQKENI. The CDR3 has 15 residues. DNA for the CDR3: TGTGCCAGCTCGTCGACCGGGACAGTGTACTACGAGCAGTACTTC. This translates into CASSSTGTVYYEQYF.

The chain uses TRBV5-1 and TRBJ2-2; a weak D match, TRBD2 (5 bases). CDR3 length: 15 residues. V lost 3 bases and J lost 1, with 10 bases in between. Germline V lookup: CDR1 SGHRS, CDR2 YFSETQ. The CDR3: CASSYPRENTGELFF. The CDR3 nucleotides are TGCGCCAGCAGCTACCCCCGGGAGAACACCGGGGAGCTGTTTTTT.

The chain carries TRBV11-3 and TRBJ1-4, with D maybe TRBD1 (6 bases). CDR3 length: 16 residues. V was pared by 2 bases and J by 6 bases, with 16 bases between. Per the germline V gene, CDR1 is SGHNT and CDR2 is YENEEA. The CDR3 bases are TGTGCCAGCAGCTTACCCTGGACAGCCGGGGATGAAAAACTGTTTTTT. Translation: CASSLPWTAGDEKLFF.

The chain uses TRBV5-6 and TRBJ2-3; possible D gene TRBD1, 6 bases. CDR1 and CDR2 (germline): SGHDT, YYEEEE. Trimming left V 3 bases short and J 2 bases short, with 19 bases between. This CDR3 has 17 residues. The CDR3 DNA reads TGTGCCAGCAGCTCGCTTCGGACAGCCGCATACACAGATACGCAGTATTTT. Translated, it gives CASSSLRTAAYTDTQYF.

This chain joins TRBV5-1 and TRBJ2-7, with TRBD2 identical over 13 bases. The germline CDR1 and CDR2 sequences are SGHRS and YFSETQ. This CDR3 comprises 17 residues. With 3 bases clipped from V and 0 bases from J, the junction kept 6 bases outside the gene matches. DNA of the CDR3: TGCGCCAGCAGCTCCGGACTAGCGGGGGATCTCTCCTACGAGCAGTACTTC. Its protein is CASSSGLAGDLSYEQYF.

This clone was detected a few times. The chain joins TRBV29-1 to TRBJ1-1, with D uncertain. V lost 3 bases and J 10 bases, leaving 12 bases between the germline ends. The CDR3 has 11 amino acids. CDR1 and CDR2 (germline): SQVTM, ANQGSEA. The CDR3 DNA reads TGCAGCGTTGATCGTGGGTCGGGAGCTTTCTTT. Protein: CSVDRGSGAFF.

This chain connects TRBV30 to TRBJ2-3; TRBD1 might be the D (6 bases). The CDR3 is 17 residues long. V was trimmed by 2 bases and J by 4 bases, leaving 22 bases between them. CDR1 and CDR2 (germline): GTSNPN, SVGIG (reference sequence). The CDR3: CAWSSREQGLFSDTQYF. CDR3 DNA: TGTGCCTGGAGTTCTCGAGAACAGGGCTTATTCTCAGATACGCAGTATTTT.

This clone came up a few times. J is TRBJ2-3 and V is TRBV7-2; 10 nucleotides match TRBD2. The ends lost 2 bases at V and 8 bases at J; junction bases unmatched: 4. Germline-derived CDR1 and CDR2 are SGHTA and FQGNSA. The CDR3 runs to 14 residues. The CDR3 nucleotides are TGTGCCAGCAGCTTACCTAGCGGGGGAGGTACGCAGTATTTT. The encoded protein is CASSLPSGGGTQYF.

The chain is built from TRBV11-3 and TRBJ2-7, with D possibly TRBD1 on 5 matching bases. The ends were cut back, 1 base at V and 2 bases at J, with 9 bases in the middle. Germline values: CDR1 SGHNT, CDR2 YENEEA. This CDR3 has 14 amino acids. The CDR3 DNA is TGTGCCAGCAGCTTAGGTCCCAGGGCCTACGAGCAGTACTTC. Translation gives CASSLGPRAYEQYF.

The V gene is TRBV28, the J gene TRBJ2-7, with D maybe TRBD1 (5 bases). Germline values: CDR1 MDHEN, CDR2 SYDVKM. CDR3 length: 13 amino acids. The germline V and J ends were trimmed by 8 bases and 2 bases, with 13 bases remaining between them. This chain's CDR3 is CASGPGYTYEQYF. CDR3 coding DNA: TGTGCCAGCGGCCCAGGGTATACCTACGAGCAGTACTTC.

This rearrangement joins TRBV28 to TRBJ1-2, with D possibly being TRBD1 (6 bases). Germline CDR1 reads MDHEN; CDR2 reads SYDVKM. V lost 4 bases to trimming and J lost 3 bases, with 18 bases between them. This CDR3 comprises 16 residues. CDR3 sequence (DNA): TGTGCCAGCAGTTCCCGAGGGGGGGCGGGTTACTATGGCTACACCTTC. It codes for CASSSRGGAGYYGYTF.